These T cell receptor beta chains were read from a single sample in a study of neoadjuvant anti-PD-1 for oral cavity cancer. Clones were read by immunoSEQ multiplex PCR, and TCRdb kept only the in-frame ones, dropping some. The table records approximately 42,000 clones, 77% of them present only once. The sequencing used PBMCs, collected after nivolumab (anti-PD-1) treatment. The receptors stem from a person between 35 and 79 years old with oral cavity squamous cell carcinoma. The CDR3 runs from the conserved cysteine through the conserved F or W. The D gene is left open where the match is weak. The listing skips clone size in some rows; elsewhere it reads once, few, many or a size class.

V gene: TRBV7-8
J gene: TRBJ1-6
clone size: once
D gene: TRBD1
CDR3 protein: CASSFGQGARSPLHF
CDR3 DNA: TGTGCCAGCAGCTTTGGACAGGGGGCCAGATCACCCCTCCACTTT

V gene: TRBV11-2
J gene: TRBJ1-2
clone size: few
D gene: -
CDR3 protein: CASSLGSWGYTF
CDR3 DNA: TGTGCCAGCAGCCTTGGGTCATGGGGCTACACCTTC

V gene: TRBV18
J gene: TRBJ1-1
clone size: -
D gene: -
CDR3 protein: CASSPLFAGGPEAFF
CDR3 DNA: TGTGCCAGCTCACCCCTCTTCGCAGGAGGGCCTGAAGCTTTCTTT

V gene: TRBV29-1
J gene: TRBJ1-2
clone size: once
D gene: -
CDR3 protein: CSVDGTGSGYTF
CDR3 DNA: TGCAGCGTGGATGGGACCGGCAGTGGCTACACCTTC

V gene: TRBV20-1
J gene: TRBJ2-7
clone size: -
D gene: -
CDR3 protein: CSGGSGDEQYF
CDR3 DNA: TGCAGTGGGGGATCCGGGGACGAGCAGTACTTC

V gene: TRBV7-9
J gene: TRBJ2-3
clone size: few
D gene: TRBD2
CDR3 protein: CASSSTSGGTDTQYF
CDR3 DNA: TGTGCCAGCAGCAGTACTAGCGGGGGCACAGATACGCAGTATTTT

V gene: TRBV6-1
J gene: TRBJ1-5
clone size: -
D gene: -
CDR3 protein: CASSSRDGYNQPQHF
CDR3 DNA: TGTGCCAGCAGTAGCCGGGACGGTTACAATCAGCCCCAGCATTTT

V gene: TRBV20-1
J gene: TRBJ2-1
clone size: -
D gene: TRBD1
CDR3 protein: CSARKGQFEFF
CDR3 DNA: TGCAGTGCTCGTAAGGGACAGTTCGAGTTCTTC

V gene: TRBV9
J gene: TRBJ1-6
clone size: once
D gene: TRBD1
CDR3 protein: CASSAGQGLNSPLHF
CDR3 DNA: TGTGCCAGCAGCGCAGGACAGGGACTTAATTCACCCCTCCACTTT

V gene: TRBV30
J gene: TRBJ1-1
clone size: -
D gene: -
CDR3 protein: CAWRWGGTEAFF
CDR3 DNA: TGTGCCTGGAGATGGGGGGGGACTGAAGCTTTCTTT

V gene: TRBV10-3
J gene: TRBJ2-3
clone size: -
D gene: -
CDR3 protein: CAISESKGPSTDTQYF
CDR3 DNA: TGTGCCATCAGTGAGTCTAAAGGTCCTAGCACAGATACGCAGTATTTT

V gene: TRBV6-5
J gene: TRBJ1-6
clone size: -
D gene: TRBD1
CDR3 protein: CASRTDRGTSPLHF
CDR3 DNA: TGTGCCAGCAGGACGGACAGGGGAACTTCACCCCTCCACTTT

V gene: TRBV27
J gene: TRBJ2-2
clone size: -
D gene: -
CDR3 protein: CASSLRGANTGELFF
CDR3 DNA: TGTGCCAGCAGTTTAAGGGGCGCGAACACCGGGGAGCTGTTTTTT

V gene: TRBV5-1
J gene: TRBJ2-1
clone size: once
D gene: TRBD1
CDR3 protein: CASSFRAGGGNEQFF
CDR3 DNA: TGCGCCAGCAGCTTTCGGGCAGGGGGTGGCAATGAGCAGTTCTTC

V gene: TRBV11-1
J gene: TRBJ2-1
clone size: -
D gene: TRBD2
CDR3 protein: CASSLLAGGIGEQFF
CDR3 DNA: TGTGCCAGCAGCTTACTAGCGGGGGGGATCGGTGAGCAGTTCTTC

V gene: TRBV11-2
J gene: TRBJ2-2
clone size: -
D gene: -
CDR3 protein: CASSLGTYTGELFF
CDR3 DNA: TGTGCCAGCAGCTTAGGGACCTACACCGGGGAGCTGTTTTTT

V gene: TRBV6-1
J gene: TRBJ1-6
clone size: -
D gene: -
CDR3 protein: CASSAQTYNSPLHF
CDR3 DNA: TGTGCCAGCAGTGCTCAGACCTATAATTCACCCCTCCACTTT

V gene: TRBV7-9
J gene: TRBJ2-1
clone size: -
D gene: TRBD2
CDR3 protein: CASGPQRGIYNEQFF
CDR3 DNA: TGTGCCAGCGGACCCCAGCGGGGAATCTACAATGAGCAGTTCTTC

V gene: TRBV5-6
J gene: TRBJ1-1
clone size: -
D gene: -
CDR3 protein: CASRFDSIDGDGAFF
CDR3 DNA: TGTGCCAGCCGCTTCGATAGTATCGACGGGGACGGTGCTTTCTTT

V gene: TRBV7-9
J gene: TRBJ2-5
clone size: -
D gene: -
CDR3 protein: CASSSPTGIGTQYF
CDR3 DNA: TGTGCCAGCAGCTCCCCGACAGGAATCGGGACCCAGTACTTC

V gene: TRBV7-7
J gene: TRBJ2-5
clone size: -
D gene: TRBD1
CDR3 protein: CASSSLGTAKETQYF
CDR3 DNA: TGTGCCAGCAGCTCACTTGGGACAGCCAAAGAGACCCAGTACTTC

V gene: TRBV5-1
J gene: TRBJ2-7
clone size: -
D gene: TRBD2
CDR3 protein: CASSFGLARAYEQYF
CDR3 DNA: TGCGCCAGCAGCTTCGGACTAGCGAGGGCCTACGAGCAGTACTTC

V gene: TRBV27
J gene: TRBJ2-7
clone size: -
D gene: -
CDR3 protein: CASSQTESSYEQYF
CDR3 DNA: TGTGCCAGCAGTCAGACAGAGAGCTCCTACGAGCAGTACTTC

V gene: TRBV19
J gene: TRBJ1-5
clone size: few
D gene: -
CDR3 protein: CASSDRQGNQPQHF
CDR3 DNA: TGTGCCAGTAGTGACCGACAGGGCAATCAGCCCCAGCATTTT

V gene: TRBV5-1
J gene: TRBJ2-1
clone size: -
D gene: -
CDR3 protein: CASSLASGSYNEQFF
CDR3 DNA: TGCGCCAGCAGCTTAGCAAGCGGCTCCTACAATGAGCAGTTCTTC

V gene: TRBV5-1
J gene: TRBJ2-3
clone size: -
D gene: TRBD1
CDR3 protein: CASSFRQGSTDTQYF
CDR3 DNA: TGCGCCAGCAGCTTTCGACAGGGGAGTACAGATACGCAGTATTTT

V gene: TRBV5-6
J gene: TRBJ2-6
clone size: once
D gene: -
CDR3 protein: CASSLGGVSGANVLTF
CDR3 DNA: TGTGCCAGCAGCTTGGGTGGGGTTAGTGGGGCCAACGTCCTGACTTTC

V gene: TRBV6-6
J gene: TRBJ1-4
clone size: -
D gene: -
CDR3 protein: CASSSRGGATNEKLFF
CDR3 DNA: TGTGCCAGCAGTTCGAGGGGAGGAGCAACTAATGAAAAACTGTTTTTT

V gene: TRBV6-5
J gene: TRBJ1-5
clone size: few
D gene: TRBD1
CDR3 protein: CASSSDRGTQPQHF
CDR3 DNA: TGTGCCAGCAGTTCCGACAGGGGAACTCAGCCCCAGCATTTT

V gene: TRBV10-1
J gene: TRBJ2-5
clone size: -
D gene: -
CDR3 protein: CASSGLSGETQYF
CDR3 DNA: TGCGCCAGCAGTGGGCTAAGTGGGGAGACCCAGTACTTC

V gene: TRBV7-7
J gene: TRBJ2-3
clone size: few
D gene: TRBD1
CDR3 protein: CASSLTGGTDTQYF
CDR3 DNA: TGTGCCAGCAGCTTAACAGGGGGCACAGATACGCAGTATTTT

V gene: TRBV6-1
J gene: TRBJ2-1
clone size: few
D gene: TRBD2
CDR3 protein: CASSVLLAGVGTFF
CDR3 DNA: TGTGCCAGCAGTGTGTTACTAGCGGGAGTGGGTACGTTCTTC

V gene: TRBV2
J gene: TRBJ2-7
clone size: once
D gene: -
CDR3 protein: CAQGQNYEQYF
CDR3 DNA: TGTGCCCAGGGTCAAAACTACGAGCAGTACTTC

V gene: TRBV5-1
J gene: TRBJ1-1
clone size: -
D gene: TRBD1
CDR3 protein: CASSPTGAERRTEAFF
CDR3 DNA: TGCGCCAGCAGCCCGACAGGGGCAGAGCGTCGAACTGAAGCTTTCTTT

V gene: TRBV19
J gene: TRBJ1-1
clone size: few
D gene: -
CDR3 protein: CASSSRTEINTEAFF
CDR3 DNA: TGTGCCAGTAGTTCGCGGACTGAAATTAACACTGAAGCTTTCTTT

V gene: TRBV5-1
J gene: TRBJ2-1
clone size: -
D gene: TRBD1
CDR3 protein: CASSYGQGVLYNEQFF
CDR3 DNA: TGCGCCAGCAGCTACGGCCAGGGGGTCCTATACAATGAGCAGTTCTTC

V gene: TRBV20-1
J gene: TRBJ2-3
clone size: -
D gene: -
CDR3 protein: CSATVGDTQYF
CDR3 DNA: TGCAGTGCTACGGTGGGAGATACGCAGTATTTT

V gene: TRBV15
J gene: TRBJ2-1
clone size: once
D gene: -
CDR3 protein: CATSSAGSSYNEQFF
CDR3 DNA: TGTGCCACCAGCAGCGCAGGAAGCTCCTACAATGAGCAGTTCTTC

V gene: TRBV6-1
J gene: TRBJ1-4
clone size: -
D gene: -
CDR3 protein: CANRDTNEKLFF
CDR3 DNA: TGTGCCAACCGGGATACTAATGAAAAACTGTTTTTT

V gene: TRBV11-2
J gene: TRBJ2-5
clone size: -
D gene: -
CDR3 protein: CASSLEPGRVEETQYF
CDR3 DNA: TGTGCCAGCAGCTTAGAACCGGGCAGGGTAGAGGAGACCCAGTACTTC

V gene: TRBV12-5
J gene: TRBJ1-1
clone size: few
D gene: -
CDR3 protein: CASGGDRHRGTEAFF
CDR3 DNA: TGTGCTAGTGGTGGGGACCGACATAGAGGCACTGAAGCTTTCTTT

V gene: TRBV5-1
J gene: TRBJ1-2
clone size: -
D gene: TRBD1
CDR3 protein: CASRDATGDGYTF
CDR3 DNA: TGCGCCAGCAGGGACGCGACAGGGGACGGCTACACCTTC